The 2 T cell receptor beta chains given below trace back to one sample, sequenced in a study of T cell responses to AZD1222 COVID-19 vaccine. Sequenced by immunoSEQ multiplex PCR; TCRdb stores in-frame clones only, minus some. The profile shows about 130,000 clones, 70% to 90% of them singletons. The sample was peripheral blood, taken on day 0 of AZD1222 vaccination. The receptors here all came from an adult in good health.

The chain recombines TRBV5-1 with TRBJ1-6; unclear D gene. The CDR3 extends over 16 amino acids. Germline V lookup: CDR1 SGHRS, CDR2 YFSETQ. Trimming shortened V by 0 bases and J by 6 bases, and 13 bases separated the two germline ends. CDR3 region: CASSLGDFGSNSPLHF. The CDR3 DNA reads TGCGCCAGCAGCTTGGGGGATTTCGGTTCTAATTCACCCCTCCACTTT.

This chain uses TRBV27 with TRBJ2-5; perhaps D is TRBD1 or TRBD2 (6 bases each). This CDR3 region has 15 residues. Looked up from germline, CDR1 is MNHEY and CDR2 is SMNVEV (reference sequence). The V end lost 5 bases, the J end lost 5 bases, and 18 bases lay between the germline ends. Here the CDR3 DNA reads TGTGCCAGCAGTCCCACACCGGGGGCGGGGGAGACCCAGTACTTC. Residues: CASSPTPGAGETQYF.